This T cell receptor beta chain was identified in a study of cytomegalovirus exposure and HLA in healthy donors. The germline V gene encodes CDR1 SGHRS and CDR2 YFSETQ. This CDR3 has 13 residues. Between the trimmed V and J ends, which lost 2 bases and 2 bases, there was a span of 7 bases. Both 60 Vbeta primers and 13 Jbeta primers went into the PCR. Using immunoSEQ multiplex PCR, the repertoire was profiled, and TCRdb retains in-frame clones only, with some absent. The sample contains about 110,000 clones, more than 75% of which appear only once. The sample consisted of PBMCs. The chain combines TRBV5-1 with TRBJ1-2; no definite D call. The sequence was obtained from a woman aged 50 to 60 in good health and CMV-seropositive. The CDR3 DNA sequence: TGCGCCAGCAGCTTCACGGGGAACTATGGCTACACCTTC. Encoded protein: CASSFTGNYGYTF. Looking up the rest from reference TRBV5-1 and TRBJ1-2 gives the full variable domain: KAGVTQTPRYLIKTRGQQVTLSCSPISGHRSVSWYQQTPGQGLQFLFEYFSETQRNKGNFPGRFSGRQFSNSRSEMNVSTLELGDSALYLCASSFTGNYGYTFGSGTRLTVV.